This is a list of T cell receptor beta chains from one sample in a study of PD-L1 blockade in urothelial cancer. TCRdb's table, derived via immunoSEQ multiplex PCR, lists solely in-frame clones and lacks some. The sample lists roughly 40,000 clones; roughly 77% were seen once. The sample in question was PBMCs, obtained around atezolizumab (anti-PD-L1) treatment. The receptors stem from a man aged 65 to 79 with urothelial cancer. Both conserved end residues are part of each CDR3. The D gene is left open where the match is weak. Expanded clones are given a class, and other clones once, few, many or no size at all.

>TRBV2|TRBD1|TRBJ1-1|.
CASSDPIENRGRDTEAFF
TGTGCCAGCAGTGACCCAATTGAGAACAGGGGCCGCGACACTGAAGCTTTCTTT
>TRBV9|TRBD2|TRBJ2-1|.
CASSVGGRSNEQFF
TGTGCCAGCAGCGTAGGCGGGAGGTCGAATGAGCAGTTCTTC
>TRBV7-2|TRBD2|TRBJ2-7|.
CASSPGLAAYEQYF
TGTGCCAGCAGCCCGGGACTAGCTGCTTACGAGCAGTACTTC
>TRBV25-1|.|TRBJ2-2|once
CASSRAGQPGELFF
TGTGCCAGCAGCAGGGCGGGACAGCCCGGGGAGCTGTTTTTT
>TRBV10-3|TRBD2|TRBJ2-1|.
CAIRAEGTSGAPRWFF
TGTGCCATCAGGGCCGAAGGGACTAGCGGGGCCCCTCGGTGGTTCTTC
>TRBV29-1|.|TRBJ1-3|.
CGGWETGNTIYF
TGCGGGGGCTGGGAGACGGGAAACACCATATATTTT
>TRBV20-1|TRBD1|TRBJ2-7|.
CSARTGSEQYF
TGCAGTGCTAGGACAGGGAGCGAGCAGTACTTC
>TRBV23-1|TRBD2|TRBJ2-7|.
CASSPGTGVFLGTSGSGPLEQYF
TGCGCCAGCAGTCCAGGGACAGGAGTATTTTTAGGGACTAGCGGGAGCGGTCCCCTCGAGCAGTACTTC
>TRBV4-1|TRBD2|TRBJ2-3|.
CASSQDRGTSITDTQYF
TGCGCCAGCAGCCAAGATCGTGGGACTAGCATCACAGATACGCAGTATTTT
>TRBV19|.|TRBJ1-1|few
CASSPALRGPNGAFF
TGTGCCAGTAGTCCTGCTCTGCGGGGGCCAAACGGAGCTTTCTTT
>TRBV5-1|.|TRBJ2-7|few
CASSSLTGTYEQYF
TGCGCCAGCAGCTCTCTGACGGGTACCTACGAGCAGTACTTC
>TRBV7-6|TRBD2|TRBJ2-7|.
CASSPGLAGDEQYF
TGTGCCAGCAGTCCCGGACTAGCGGGAGACGAGCAGTACTTC
>TRBV4-1|TRBD1|TRBJ2-5|.
CASSQDLEQGSQETQYF
TGCGCCAGCAGCCAAGATCTGGAACAGGGGTCCCAAGAGACCCAGTACTTC
>TRBV28|.|TRBJ2-7|.
CASLADPSSYEQYF
TGTGCCAGCCTCGCAGATCCTAGCTCCTACGAGCAGTACTTC
>TRBV13|TRBD1|TRBJ2-7|.
CASRSDRAFSYEQYF
TGTGCCAGCAGATCCGACAGGGCCTTCTCCTACGAGCAGTACTTC
>TRBV19|TRBD2|TRBJ2-7|.
CASSIGPSGSLYEQYF
TGTGCCAGTAGTATAGGGCCTAGCGGGAGCCTCTACGAGCAGTACTTC
>TRBV4-2|TRBD2|TRBJ2-1|.
CASSQDPAGLDNEQFF
TGTGCCAGCAGCCAAGATCCGGCGGGACTAGACAATGAGCAGTTCTTC
>TRBV4-2|.|TRBJ2-3|.
CASSQAADTQYF
TGTGCCAGCAGCCAAGCGGCAGATACGCAGTATTTT
>TRBV5-1|.|TRBJ1-2|.
CASSLAGTNYGYTF
TGCGCCAGCAGCTTAGCAGGTACTAACTATGGCTACACCTTC
>TRBV7-9|.|TRBJ2-7|.
CASSPSPNFYEQYF
TGTGCCAGCAGCCCTAGCCCTAACTTCTACGAGCAGTACTTC
>TRBV7-8|.|TRBJ2-4|.
CASSTQNSLAKNIQYF
TGTGCCAGCAGCACCCAGAACAGCCTAGCCAAAAACATTCAGTACTTC
>TRBV6-5|.|TRBJ1-3|.
CASSMMASGNTIYF
TGTGCCAGCAGTATGATGGCCTCTGGAAACACCATATATTTT
>TRBV5-1|.|TRBJ2-2|.
CASSLAQGRSPGELFF
TGCGCCAGCAGCTTGGCCCAGGGGCGGTCACCCGGGGAGCTGTTTTTT
>TRBV11-2|.|TRBJ2-1|.
CASSPGGNNEQFF
TGTGCCAGCAGCCCCGGAGGTAACAATGAGCAGTTCTTC
>TRBV11-3|.|TRBJ2-1|few
CASSSPTSRIGGDNEQFF
TGTGCCAGCAGCTCGCCCACTTCCAGGATAGGAGGGGACAATGAGCAGTTCTTC
>TRBV5-1|.|TRBJ2-1|.
CASSLDTGQGWNEQFF
TGCGCCAGCAGCTTGGATACGGGTCAAGGTTGGAATGAGCAGTTCTTC
>TRBV4-1|TRBD2|TRBJ2-5|.
CASSPTSPLQETQYF
TGCGCCAGCAGCCCGACTAGCCCCCTCCAAGAGACCCAGTACTTC
>TRBV6-5|TRBD1|TRBJ1-1|.
CASSPPGTAPEAFF
TGTGCCAGCAGTCCCCCCGGGACAGCTCCTGAAGCTTTCTTT
>TRBV6-5|.|TRBJ2-5|.
CASSPGNRAETQYF
TGTGCCAGCAGTCCTGGTAACAGGGCGGAGACCCAGTACTTC